This T cell receptor beta chain is drawn from a study of cytomegalovirus exposure and HLA in healthy donors. Study context: Within the Caucasian-associated ancestry cluster were approximately 77% of the 398 genotyped donors. General study points: Most TCR beta V segments were productive about 87% or about 30% of the time in an earlier analysis. As a later analysis showed, several of the most significant clusters appeared to be linked to common viral pathogens.

Primers included in the PCR were 60 Vbeta and 13 Jbeta primers. Profiling relied on immunoSEQ multiplex PCR, and the TCRdb table lists in-frame clones only, not all of them. The sample spans some 83,000 clones; the ten largest clones claim around 1.1%. A remark on this clone: The antigen is not known.

The germline V gene encodes CDR1 LNHDA and CDR2 SQIVND (reference sequence). The CDR3 sequence is 15 residues long. After removal of 2 bases from V and 4 bases from J, the junction contained 7 bases not matched to a gene. Sequencing used PBMCs. This TCR came from a woman in her twenties or thirties in good health and CMV-seronegative. This rearrangement joins TRBV19 to TRBJ2-7; TRBD1 matches 8 bases. The CDR3 is CASSISRDRGYEQYF. CDR3 nucleotide sequence: TGTGCCAGTAGTATAAGTCGAGACAGGGGTTACGAGCAGTACTTC.